This is a list of T cell receptor beta chains from one sample in a study of T-cell reconstitution after alpha-beta-depleted transplantation in children. In TCRdb, the PCR reads were re-called with MiXCR into one record per CDR3 protein. The sample yields around 700,000 distinct CDR3 sequences, under 15% seen once. The sample in question was PBMCs, obtained before TCRalphabeta/CD19-depleted stem cell transplant. The receptors come from a girl aged 2 to 10 with congenital amegakaryocytic thrombocytopenia, due to receive a stem cell transplant. The CDR3 runs from the conserved cysteine through the conserved F or W. Fields, in order: CDR3 DNA, CDR3 protein, V gene, clone size, J gene, CDR3 length, D gene. A D gene is named only where the DNA matches it firmly. Clone size is given for some rows only: seen once, a few or many times, or a class if the clone is expanded.

DNA: TGTGCCAGCAGCCAGCTATATGGGGATGAGCAGTTCTTC
CDR3: CASSQLYGDEQFF
V: TRBV3-1
size: NA
J: TRBJ2-1
length: 13
D: NA

DNA: TGTGCCAGCAGCCAGCCTCAAGGGACCTACAATGAGCAGTTCTTC
CDR3: CASSQPQGTYNEQFF
V: TRBV11-2
size: few
J: TRBJ2-1
length: 15
D: NA

DNA: TGCGCCAGCAGCTTCTCAGAAGAGACCCAGTACTTC
CDR3: CASSFSEETQYF
V: TRBV5-1
size: many
J: TRBJ2-5
length: 12
D: NA

DNA: TGTGCCAGCAGTTACCCGACACATCCCCGAGGCTATGGCTACACCTTC
CDR3: CASSYPTHPRGYGYTF
V: TRBV6-5
size: many
J: TRBJ1-2
length: 16
D: NA

DNA: TGTGCCAGCAGTTACTCAAGACTAGCGGGAGGCGCCGGGGAGCTGTTTTTT
CDR3: CASSYSRLAGGAGELFF
V: TRBV6-5
size: NA
J: TRBJ2-2
length: 17
D: TRBD2

DNA: TGTGCCAGCAGTTTAGCTGACAGGGTAGTAAGTCAGCCCCAGCATTTT
CDR3: CASSLADRVVSQPQHF
V: TRBV12-3/TRBV12-4
size: many
J: TRBJ1-5
length: 16
D: TRBD1

DNA: TGCAGTGCTAGGCCTATCCTGGGACTAGCGAGTTACAATGAGCAGTTCTTC
CDR3: CSARPILGLASYNEQFF
V: TRBV20-1
size: many
J: TRBJ2-1
length: 17
D: TRBD2

DNA: TGCAGTGCTAGAGGTAATTACAGGGGATATCAGCCCCAGCATTTT
CDR3: CSARGNYRGYQPQHF
V: TRBV20-1
size: many
J: TRBJ1-5
length: 15
D: TRBD1

DNA: TGTGCCACCAGCCCCCAAGGATTGCTAGCGGGGTCAGATACGCAGTATTTT
CDR3: CATSPQGLLAGSDTQYF
V: TRBV15
size: NA
J: TRBJ2-3
length: 17
D: TRBD2

DNA: TGCAGCACCGAGGGGCAGGGGTACCACAATGAGCAGTTCTTC
CDR3: CSTEGQGYHNEQFF
V: TRBV29-1
size: many
J: TRBJ2-1
length: 14
D: NA

DNA: TGTGCCAGCAGCCTCGGACAGGGCCGGATGGATACGCAGTATTTT
CDR3: CASSLGQGRMDTQYF
V: TRBV7-9
size: NA
J: TRBJ2-3
length: 15
D: TRBD1

DNA: TGCAGTGCTAGCAGCGGGAGGTTCTCCTACAATGAGCAGTTCTTC
CDR3: CSASSGRFSYNEQFF
V: TRBV20-1
size: many
J: TRBJ2-1
length: 15
D: TRBD2

DNA: TGTGCCAGCTTACGATCGAACACCGGGGAGCTGTTTTTT
CDR3: CASLRSNTGELFF
V: TRBV28
size: NA
J: TRBJ2-2
length: 13
D: NA

DNA: TGCGCCAGCAGCACCCCTAGCGGGAGGGGGGAGACCCAGTACTTC
CDR3: CASSTPSGRGETQYF
V: TRBV5-1
size: many
J: TRBJ2-5
length: 15
D: TRBD2

DNA: TGCAGCATACTAGCGGGAGGGCGGAATGGCTACACCTTC
CDR3: CSILAGGRNGYTF
V: TRBV29-1
size: many
J: TRBJ1-2
length: 13
D: NA

DNA: TGTGCCAGCAGCCAAAAGCAGGGGGCAAGGCTCAATGCTTTCTTT
CDR3: CASSQKQGARLNAFF
V: TRBV14
size: NA
J: TRBJ1-1
length: 15
D: TRBD1

DNA: TGTGCCACCACAGGGTCGGGACACCGAGGGACCCAGTACTTC
CDR3: CATTGSGHRGTQYF
V: TRBV25-1
size: few
J: TRBJ2-5
length: 14
D: NA

DNA: TGTGCCAGCAGCTTATTACCGCGACTAGCGGGAGGAGAGACCCAGTACTTC
CDR3: CASSLLPRLAGGETQYF
V: TRBV7-7
size: NA
J: TRBJ2-5
length: 17
D: TRBD2

DNA: TGCGCCAGCAGCTTGGGTAGGGCCAGGACCCCCTACGAGCAGTACTTC
CDR3: CASSLGRARTPYEQYF
V: TRBV5-1
size: many
J: TRBJ2-7
length: 16
D: NA

DNA: TGTGCCTGGAGTGTAAGCAGCGCCGCGCCCGAGCAGTACTTC
CDR3: CAWSVSSAAPEQYF
V: TRBV30
size: many
J: TRBJ2-7
length: 14
D: NA

DNA: TGCAGCGTTGAAGCTGGGACAGGGCCCAATCAGCCCCAGCATTTT
CDR3: CSVEAGTGPNQPQHF
V: TRBV29-1
size: NA
J: TRBJ1-5
length: 15
D: TRBD1

DNA: TGTGCCAGCAGCTTAACCCGGACTAGCGGGAGTTCCGAGCAGTACTTC
CDR3: CASSLTRTSGSSEQYF
V: TRBV7-3
size: few
J: TRBJ2-7
length: 16
D: TRBD2

DNA: TGTGCCAGCAGGGAAACTAGCGGGAGTGGGGAGCAGTTCTTC
CDR3: CASRETSGSGEQFF
V: TRBV12-3/TRBV12-4
size: many
J: TRBJ2-1
length: 14
D: TRBD2

DNA: TGTGCCACCAGCAGAGATCGGCCCGGCGTTGATCAGCCCCAGCATTTT
CDR3: CATSRDRPGVDQPQHF
V: TRBV15
size: NA
J: TRBJ1-5
length: 16
D: NA

DNA: TGCGCCAGCAGCCATTTACAGGGGACAGATACGCAGTATTTT
CDR3: CASSHLQGTDTQYF
V: TRBV5-1
size: many
J: TRBJ2-3
length: 14
D: TRBD1

DNA: TGTGCCATCAGTGGGACAGCCAGATCCTACGAGCAGTACTTC
CDR3: CAISGTARSYEQYF
V: TRBV10-3
size: NA
J: TRBJ2-7
length: 14
D: NA

DNA: TGCGCCAGCAGCCCGACAGGGTCTCGCCTACCTTTCACAGATACGCAGTATTTT
CDR3: CASSPTGSRLPFTDTQYF
V: TRBV4-1
size: many
J: TRBJ2-3
length: 18
D: TRBD1

DNA: TGCGCCAGCAGCTTGGCCGCAGGGTGGCCCTACAATGAGCAGTTCTTC
CDR3: CASSLAAGWPYNEQFF
V: TRBV5-1
size: many
J: TRBJ2-1
length: 16
D: NA